This T cell receptor (beta chain) was captured in a study of shared clonotypes between healthy human individuals. The overall study: Per donor, CD8 memory used one plate, CD8 naive used two, CD4 memory used three and CD4 naive used three.

Study findings and constraints: Memory subsets generally showed lower estimated richness than naive subsets. Clonotype sharing among donors likely depends on sequencing depth.

This table comes from immunoSEQ multiplex PCR, and its TCRdb copy is limited to in-frame clones, with some not included. Of fewer than 2.5 million clones detected, approximately 93% appear once; the ten largest clones hold 0.36%. This clone has only one observation. Its antigen remains unknown. The V and J ends lost 5 bases and 4 bases respectively, with 13 bases between them. CDR3 length: 14 amino acids. Per germline, CDR1 SGHVS and CDR2 FQNEAQ. The TCR sequence derives from a man aged 18-30 years in good health. Some clones in this sample may be carry-over from other donors' samples. The sample consisted of naive CD4+ T cells from PBMCs. Subset denoted: CD45RA+ positively selected. The chain uses TRBV7-8 and TRBJ2-3; D not resolved. In DNA, the CDR3 is TGTGCCAGCAGCGCCTTTGGGCTCCCAGATACGCAGTATTTT. Its translation: CASSAFGLPDTQYF.